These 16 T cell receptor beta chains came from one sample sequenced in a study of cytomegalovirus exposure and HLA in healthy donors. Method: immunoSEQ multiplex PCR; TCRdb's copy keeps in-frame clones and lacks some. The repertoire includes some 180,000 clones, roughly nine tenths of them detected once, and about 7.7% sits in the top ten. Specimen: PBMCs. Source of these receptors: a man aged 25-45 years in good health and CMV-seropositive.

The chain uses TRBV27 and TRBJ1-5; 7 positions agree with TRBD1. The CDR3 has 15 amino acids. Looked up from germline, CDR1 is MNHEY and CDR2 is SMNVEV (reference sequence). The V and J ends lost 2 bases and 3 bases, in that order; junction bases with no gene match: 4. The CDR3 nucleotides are TGTGCCAGCAGTTTAAGTAGGGGGCCCAATCAGCCCCAGCATTTT. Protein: CASSLSRGPNQPQHF.

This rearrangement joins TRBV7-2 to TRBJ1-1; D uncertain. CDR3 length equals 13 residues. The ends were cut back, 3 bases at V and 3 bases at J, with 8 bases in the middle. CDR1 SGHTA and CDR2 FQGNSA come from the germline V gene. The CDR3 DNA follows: TGTGCCAGCAGCTTCGGACGGGACACTGAAGCTTTCTTT. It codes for CASSFGRDTEAFF.

The CDR3 DNA follows: TGTGCCAGCAGCACAATGGGGGGGTTGAACACTGAAGCTTTCTTT. Translated: CASSTMGGLNTEAFF. The V gene is TRBV13, the J gene TRBJ1-1; the D gene is possibly TRBD1 (5 bases). This CDR3 has 15 amino acids. CDR1 and CDR2 (germline): PRHDT, FYEKMQ (reference sequence). Trimming shortened V by 5 bases and J by 0 bases, and 13 bases separated the two germline ends.

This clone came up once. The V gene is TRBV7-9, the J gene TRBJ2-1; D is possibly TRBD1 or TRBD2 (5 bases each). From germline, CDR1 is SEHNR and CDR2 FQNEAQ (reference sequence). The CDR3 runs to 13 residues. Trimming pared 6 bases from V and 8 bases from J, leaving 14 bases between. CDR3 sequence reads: CASRRDEGYEQFF. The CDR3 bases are TGTGCCAGCAGGCGCGATGAGGGGTATGAGCAGTTCTTC.

Here the CDR3 reads CASTTPGANVLTF. The CDR3 DNA sequence: TGTGCCAGCACGACCCCTGGGGCCAACGTCCTGACTTTC. This sequence joins TRBV28 and TRBJ2-6, with no clear D. Trimming left V 7 bases short and J 2 bases short, with 6 bases between. Germline V gene data show CDR1 as MDHEN and CDR2 as SYDVKM. The length of the CDR3 is 13 residues.

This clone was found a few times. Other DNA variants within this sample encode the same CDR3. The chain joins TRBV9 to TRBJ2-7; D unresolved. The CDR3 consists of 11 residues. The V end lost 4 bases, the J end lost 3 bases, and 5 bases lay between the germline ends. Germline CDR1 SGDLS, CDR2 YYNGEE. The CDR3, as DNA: TGTGCCAGCAGCAAAGGCTACGAGCAGTACTTC. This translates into CASSKGYEQYF.

This CDR3 reads CASSLLAGADTQYF. The CDR3 nucleotides are TGTGCCAGCAGTCTGCTAGCGGGAGCCGATACGCAGTATTTT. This chain uses TRBV27 with TRBJ2-3; 10 bases fit TRBD2. The trim removed 5 bases at V and 6 bases at J, leaving 5 bases unmatched. Germline loops: CDR1 MNHEY, CDR2 SMNVEV (reference sequence). CDR3 size: 14 residues.

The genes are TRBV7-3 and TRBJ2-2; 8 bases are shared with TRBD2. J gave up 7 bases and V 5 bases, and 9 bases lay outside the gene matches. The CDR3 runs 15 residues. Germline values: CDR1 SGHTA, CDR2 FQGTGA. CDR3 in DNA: TGTGCCAGCAGCCCCGACCCGACTAGCGTCGGGGAGCTGTTTTTT. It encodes CASSPDPTSVGELFF.

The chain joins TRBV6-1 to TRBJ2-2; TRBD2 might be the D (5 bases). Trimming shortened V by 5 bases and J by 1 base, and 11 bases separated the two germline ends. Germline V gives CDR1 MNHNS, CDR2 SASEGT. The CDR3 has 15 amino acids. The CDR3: CASSREFLNTGELFF. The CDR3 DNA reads TGTGCCAGCAGTAGGGAGTTCCTGAACACCGGGGAGCTGTTTTTT.

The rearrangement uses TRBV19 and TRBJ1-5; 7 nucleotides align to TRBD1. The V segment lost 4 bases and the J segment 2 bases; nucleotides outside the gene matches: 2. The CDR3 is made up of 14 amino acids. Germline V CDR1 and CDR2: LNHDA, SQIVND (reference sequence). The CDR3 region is CASSNRGGNQPQHF. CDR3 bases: TGTGCCAGTAGTAACAGGGGTGGCAATCAGCCCCAGCATTTT.

The CDR3 sequence: CASITPGGSGELFF. Written as DNA, the CDR3 is TGTGCCAGTATCACTCCAGGGGGGTCCGGGGAGCTGTTTTTT. The chain has TRBV5-6 and TRBJ2-2; D might be TRBD1 (7 bases). V was pared by 8 bases and J by 6 bases, with 17 bases between. The CDR3 length is 14 residues. Germline V gene data show CDR1 as SGHDT and CDR2 as YYEEEE.

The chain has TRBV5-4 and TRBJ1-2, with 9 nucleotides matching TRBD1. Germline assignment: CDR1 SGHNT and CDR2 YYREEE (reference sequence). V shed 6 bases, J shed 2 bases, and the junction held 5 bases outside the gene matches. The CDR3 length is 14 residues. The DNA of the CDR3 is TGTGCCAGCATACTCACAGGGGGCAACTATGGCTACACCTTC. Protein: CASILTGGNYGYTF.

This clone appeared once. The CDR3 region has the DNA TGTGCCAGCAGTTGGGGGGCTTTTGATGGGGTGACTTTCTTT. Residues: CASSWGAFDGVTFF. The gene calls are TRBV6-5 and TRBJ1-1; D might be TRBD1 (6 bases). This CDR3 spans 14 amino acids. V gave up 4 bases and J gave up 12 bases, with 21 bases separating them. CDR1 and CDR2 from the germline V gene are MNHEY and SVGAGI.

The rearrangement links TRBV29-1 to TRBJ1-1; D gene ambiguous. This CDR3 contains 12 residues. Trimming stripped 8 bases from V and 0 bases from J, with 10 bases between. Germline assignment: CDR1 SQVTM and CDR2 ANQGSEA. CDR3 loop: CSIRGMNTEAFF. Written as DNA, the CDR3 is TGCAGCATCAGAGGGATGAACACTGAAGCTTTCTTT.

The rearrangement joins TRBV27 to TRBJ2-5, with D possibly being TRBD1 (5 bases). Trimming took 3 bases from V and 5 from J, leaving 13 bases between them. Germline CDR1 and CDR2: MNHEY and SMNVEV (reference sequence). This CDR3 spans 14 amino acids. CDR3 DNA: TGTGCCAGCAGTTTCCCCGGACAACCCGAGACCCAGTACTTC. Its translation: CASSFPGQPETQYF.

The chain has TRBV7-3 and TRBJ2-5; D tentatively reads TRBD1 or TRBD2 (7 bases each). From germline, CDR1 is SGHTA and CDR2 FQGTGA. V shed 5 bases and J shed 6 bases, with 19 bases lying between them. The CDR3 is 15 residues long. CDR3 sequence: CASSPREGAFQTQYF. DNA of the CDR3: TGTGCCAGCAGCCCAAGGGAGGGGGCGTTCCAGACCCAGTACTTC.